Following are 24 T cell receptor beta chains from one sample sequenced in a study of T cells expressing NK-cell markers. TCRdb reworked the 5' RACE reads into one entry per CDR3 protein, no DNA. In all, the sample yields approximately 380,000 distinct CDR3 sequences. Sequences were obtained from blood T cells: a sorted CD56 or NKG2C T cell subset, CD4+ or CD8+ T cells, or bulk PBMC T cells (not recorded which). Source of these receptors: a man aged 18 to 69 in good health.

CDR3: CSATNQDAGTNEQFF. V and J are TRBV20-1 and TRBJ2-1; TCRdb's D call of TRBD1 is untestable without DNA. The length of the CDR3 is 15 residues. The germline CDR1 and CDR2 sequences are DFQATT and SNEGSKA (reference sequence).

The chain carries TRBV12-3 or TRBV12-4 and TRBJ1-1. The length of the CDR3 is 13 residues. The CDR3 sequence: CASSLGSGTEAFF.

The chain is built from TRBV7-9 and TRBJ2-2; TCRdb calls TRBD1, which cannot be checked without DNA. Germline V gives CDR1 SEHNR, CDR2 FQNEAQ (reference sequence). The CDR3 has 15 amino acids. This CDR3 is CASSPRDRNTGELFF.

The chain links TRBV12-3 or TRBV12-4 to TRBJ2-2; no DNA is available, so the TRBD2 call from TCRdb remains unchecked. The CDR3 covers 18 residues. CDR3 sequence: CASSSPGLAGGDTGELFF.

The CDR3: CASSWGGDSNQPQHF. This rearrangement joins TRBV28 to TRBJ1-5. The CDR3 has 15 residues. Germline assignment: CDR1 MDHEN and CDR2 SYDVKM.

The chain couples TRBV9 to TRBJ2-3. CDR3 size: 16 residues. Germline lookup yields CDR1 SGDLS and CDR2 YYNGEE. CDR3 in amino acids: CASSVDFSSGTHTQYF.

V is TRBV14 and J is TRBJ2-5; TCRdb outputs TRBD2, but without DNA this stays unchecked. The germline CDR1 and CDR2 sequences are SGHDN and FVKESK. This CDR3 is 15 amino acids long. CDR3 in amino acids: CASSQGGFWQETQYF.

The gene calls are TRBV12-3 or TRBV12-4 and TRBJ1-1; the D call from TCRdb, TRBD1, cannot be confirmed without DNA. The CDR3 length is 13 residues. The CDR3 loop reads CASTTTGAPEAFF.

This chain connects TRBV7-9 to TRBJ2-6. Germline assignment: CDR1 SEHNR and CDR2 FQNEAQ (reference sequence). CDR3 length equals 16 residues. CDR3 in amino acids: CASSAHTNSGANVLTF.

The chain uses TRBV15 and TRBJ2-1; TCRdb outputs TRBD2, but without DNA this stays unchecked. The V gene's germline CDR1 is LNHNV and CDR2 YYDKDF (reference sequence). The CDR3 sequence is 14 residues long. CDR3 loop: CATSHGARGNEQFF.

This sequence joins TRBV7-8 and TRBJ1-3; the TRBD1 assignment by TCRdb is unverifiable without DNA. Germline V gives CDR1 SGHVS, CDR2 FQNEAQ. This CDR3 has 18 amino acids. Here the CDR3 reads CASSLNSQTGSSGNTIYF.

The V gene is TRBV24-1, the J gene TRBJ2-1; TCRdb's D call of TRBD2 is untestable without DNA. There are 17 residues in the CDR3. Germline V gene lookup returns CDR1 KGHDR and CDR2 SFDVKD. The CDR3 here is CATSDPQTSALTDEQFF.

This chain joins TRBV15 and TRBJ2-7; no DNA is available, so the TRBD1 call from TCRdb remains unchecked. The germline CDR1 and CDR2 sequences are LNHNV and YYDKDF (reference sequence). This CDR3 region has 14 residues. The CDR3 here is CATSRHRTDGEQYF.

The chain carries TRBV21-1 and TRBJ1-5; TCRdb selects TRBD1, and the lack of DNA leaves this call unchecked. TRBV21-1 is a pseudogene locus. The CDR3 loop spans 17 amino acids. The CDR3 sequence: CASSAQSGHSSNQPQHF.

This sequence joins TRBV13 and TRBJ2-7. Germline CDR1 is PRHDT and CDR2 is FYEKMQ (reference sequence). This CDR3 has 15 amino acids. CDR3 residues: CASSTRPGPTYEQYF.

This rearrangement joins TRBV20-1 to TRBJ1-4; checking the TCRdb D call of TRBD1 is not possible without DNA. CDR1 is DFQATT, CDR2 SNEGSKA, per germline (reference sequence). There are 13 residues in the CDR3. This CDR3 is CSARVGQGEKLFF.

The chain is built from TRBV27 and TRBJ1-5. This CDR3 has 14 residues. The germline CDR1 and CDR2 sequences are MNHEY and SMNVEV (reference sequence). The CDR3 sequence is CASSLKLNGQPQHF.

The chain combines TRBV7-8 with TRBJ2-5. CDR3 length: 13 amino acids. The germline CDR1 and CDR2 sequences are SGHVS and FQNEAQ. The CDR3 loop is CASSLGVRETQYF.

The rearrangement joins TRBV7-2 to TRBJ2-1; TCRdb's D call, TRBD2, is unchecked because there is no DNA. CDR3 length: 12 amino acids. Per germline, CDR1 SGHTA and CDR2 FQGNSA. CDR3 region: CASSLDRGPQFF.

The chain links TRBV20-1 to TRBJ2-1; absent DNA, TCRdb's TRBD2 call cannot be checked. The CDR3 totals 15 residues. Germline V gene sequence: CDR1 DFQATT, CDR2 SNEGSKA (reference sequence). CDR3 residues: CSARVGGVLRGEQFF.

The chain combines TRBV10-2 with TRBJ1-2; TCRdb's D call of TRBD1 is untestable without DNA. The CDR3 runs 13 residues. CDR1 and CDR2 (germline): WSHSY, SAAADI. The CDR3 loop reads CAVSGTGDYGYTF.

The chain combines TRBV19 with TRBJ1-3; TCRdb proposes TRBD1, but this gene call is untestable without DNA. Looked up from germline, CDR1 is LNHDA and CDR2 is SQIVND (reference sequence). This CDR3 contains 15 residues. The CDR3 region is CASNEDRHSGNTIYF.

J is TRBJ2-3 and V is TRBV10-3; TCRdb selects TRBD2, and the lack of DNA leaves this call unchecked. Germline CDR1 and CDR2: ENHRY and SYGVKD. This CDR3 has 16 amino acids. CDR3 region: CATLTSGLRRADTQYF.

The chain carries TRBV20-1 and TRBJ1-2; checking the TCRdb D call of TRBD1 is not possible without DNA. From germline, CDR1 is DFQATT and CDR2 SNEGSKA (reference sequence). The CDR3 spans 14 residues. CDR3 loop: CSARVMGLGYGYTF.